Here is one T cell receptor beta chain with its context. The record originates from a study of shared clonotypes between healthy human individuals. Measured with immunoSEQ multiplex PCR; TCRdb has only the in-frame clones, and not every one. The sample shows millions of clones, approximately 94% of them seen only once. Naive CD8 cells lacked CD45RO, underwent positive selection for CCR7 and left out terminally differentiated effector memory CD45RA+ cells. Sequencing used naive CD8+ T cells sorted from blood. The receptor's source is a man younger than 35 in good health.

The CDR3 region is CASSESEGHYGYTF. The CDR3 nucleotides are TGCGCCAGCAGTGAGTCGGAAGGGCACTATGGCTACACCTTC. J is TRBJ1-2 and V is TRBV10-2, with D hard to call. Germline values: CDR1 WSHSY, CDR2 SAAADI. V was trimmed by 0 bases and J by 3 bases, leaving 8 bases between them. The CDR3 has 14 residues.